This T cell receptor (beta chain) was sequenced during a study of T cell responses to AZD1222 COVID-19 vaccine. Study-level background: Recipients boosted at about 4 weeks or about 12 weeks are pooled. Study findings and constraints: After two AZD1222 doses, spike-specific TCR breadth and depth rose versus day 0. Just a handful of AZD1222 recipients were seropositive at baseline. Clonal diversity was possibly underestimated, and white British individuals and females predominated among donors.

Trimming cost V 1 base and J 4 bases; bases outside gene matches: 8. The CDR3 covers 18 residues. Germline-derived CDR1 and CDR2 are LGHNT and FRNRAP. The data were produced by immunoSEQ multiplex PCR, yet TCRdb's version contains in-frame clones alone and is incomplete. The sample shows 150,000 to 200,000 clones, 80% to 95% of them seen only once. Points on this clone: What it binds is unknown.

Here the sequenced sample was peripheral blood, taken on day 0 of AZD1222 vaccination. This chain joins TRBV12-5 and TRBJ2-2; 11 nucleotides match TRBD1. The clonotype was recovered from an adult in good health. The CDR3 loop reads CASGLGLRTGGGTGELFF. The CDR3 DNA reads as TGTGCTAGTGGTTTGGGGTTGCGGACAGGGGGCGGCACCGGGGAGCTGTTTTTT.